The 26 T cell receptor beta chains below all came from one sample that was sequenced in a study of Graves' ophthalmopathy and Graves' hyperthyroidism. RNA transcripts provided the template for amplifying TCR beta CDR3 regions. First-round RT-PCR relied on HTBI primers, and a second-round multiplex PCR came next. One entry per CDR3 protein results from TCRdb running MiXCR on the multiplex PCR reads. Of a few hundred thousand distinct CDR3 sequences listed, approximately 15% were seen once; the top ten hold roughly 7%. Sequenced: peripheral blood. These receptors all stem from a woman under 30 with stable Graves' hyperthyroidism.

This clonotype was counted many times. The chain is built from TRBV20-1 and TRBJ1-2; 9 bases align to TRBD1. V was pared by 6 bases and J by 6 bases, with 5 bases of the junction left unmatched. The CDR3 runs 12 residues. The germline V gene has CDR1 DFQATT and CDR2 SNEGSKA (reference sequence). DNA for the CDR3: TGCAGTGCGATCGGACAGGGGCATGGCTACACCTTC. Translation: CSAIGQGHGYTF.

The table lists this clonotype with many counts. The rearrangement joins TRBV6-2 or TRBV6-3 to TRBJ1-5; D ambiguous. The CDR3 spans 14 residues. Per the germline V gene, CDR1 is MNHEY and CDR2 is SVGEGT. The V gene lost 0 bases and the J gene lost 8 bases, with 11 bases spanning the gap. In nucleotides, the CDR3 is TGTGCCAGCAGTTACTCAGGCAGCGTAGAGCCCCAGCATTTT. As protein: CASSYSGSVEPQHF.

This rearrangement joins TRBV6-2 or TRBV6-3 to TRBJ2-7, with a possible D match to TRBD2 (5 bases). Looked up from germline, CDR1 is MNHEY and CDR2 is SVGEGT. V shed 0 bases and J shed 4 bases, with 22 bases lying between them. The CDR3 sequence is 18 residues long. The CDR3 here is CASSYSIPLARDVYEQYF. CDR3 bases: TGTGCCAGCAGTTACTCGATCCCGCTAGCCCGCGATGTGTACGAGCAGTACTTC.

This clonotype was recorded at least ten times. The chain carries TRBV12-3 or TRBV12-4 and TRBJ1-1, with 7 bases aligning to TRBD1. The CDR3 is 15 residues long. The J segment lost 3 bases and the V segment lost 3 bases, leaving 7 bases of the junction unmatched. The CDR3 DNA reads TGTGCCAGCAGTTTGTGGGGAGGGGGCTACACTGAAGCTTTCTTT. This sequence encodes CASSLWGGGYTEAFF.

This clonotype was observed many times. This may arise from a read error, as a much more abundant clone is one base away. The V call is TRBV12-5, the J call TRBJ1-1; D is ambiguous. The CDR3 totals 18 residues. In germline, CDR1 is LGHNT, CDR2 FRNRAP. The CDR3 coding sequence is TGTGCTTGTGGTTTGGCCTTAAGGACGCGAGGGTTGGACACTGAAGCTTTCTTT. Its translation: CACGLALRTRGLDTEAFF.

Ten or more counts support this clonotype. This rearrangement joins TRBV6-5 to TRBJ1-6, with D maybe TRBD1 (5 bases). The germline V gene has CDR1 MNHEY and CDR2 SVGAGI. V was pared by 6 bases and J by 10 bases, with 16 bases between. The CDR3 is 14 amino acids. DNA for the CDR3: TGTGCCAGCAGGATGAGTGGGGGAGGATCACCCCTCCACTTT. Encoded protein: CASRMSGGGSPLHF.

This clonotype was seen repeatedly, ten times or more. V usage is TRBV5-1 and J usage is TRBJ1-6; 8 bases align to TRBD1. The CDR3 contains 14 residues. V lost 6 bases to trimming and J lost 8 bases; unmatched junction nucleotides: 7. Per germline, CDR1 SGHRS and CDR2 YFSETQ. Written as DNA, the CDR3 is TGCGCCAGCACCCAGGGACAGGAGTATTCACCCCTCCACTTT. It encodes CASTQGQEYSPLHF.

This clonotype was counted at least ten times. This chain uses TRBV10-3 with TRBJ2-7; D not certain. Germline lookup yields CDR1 ENHRY and CDR2 SYGVKD. The V and J ends lost 2 bases and 9 bases respectively, with 26 bases between them. The CDR3 loop spans 17 amino acids. CDR3 coding DNA: TGTGCCATCAGTGAGCTGGGAAGGGCCTCCCCTACTGAGTTGCAGTACTTC. This sequence encodes CAISELGRASPTELQYF.

V and J are TRBV27 and TRBJ1-5; the match to TRBD1 covers 9 bases. Trimming cost V 7 bases and J 5 bases; bases outside gene matches: 12. CDR1 MNHEY and CDR2 SMNVEV come from the germline V gene (reference sequence). The CDR3 sequence is 16 residues long. CDR3 nucleotides: TGTGCCAGCATCCCCCGGGACAGGGCTTTCTATCAGCCCCAGCATTTT. Amino acid sequence: CASIPRDRAFYQPQHF.

This clonotype occurred a few times. The rearrangement links TRBV6-1 to TRBJ1-1; D gene ambiguous. Germline loops: CDR1 MNHNS, CDR2 SASEGT. Trimming shortened V by 5 bases and J by 3 bases, and 13 bases separated the two germline ends. The CDR3 sequence is 14 residues long. The CDR3 reads CASSRDWYYTEAFF. For the CDR3, the DNA is TGTGCCAGCAGTCGGGATTGGTATTACACTGAAGCTTTCTTT.

The rearrangement links TRBV25-1 to TRBJ1-1; D unresolved. V was trimmed by 0 bases and J by 0 bases, leaving 2 bases between them. This CDR3 contains 13 residues. Germline-derived CDR1 and CDR2 are MGHDK and SYGVNS. CDR3 nucleotides: TGTGCCAGCAGTGAATACGTGAACACTGAAGCTTTCTTT. Its protein product is CASSEYVNTEAFF.

This clonotype occurred many times. The chain uses TRBV9 and TRBJ1-1, with 8 nucleotides matching TRBD1. The CDR3 sequence is 14 residues long. Trimming removed 3 bases from V and 5 bases from J; junction bases left unmatched: 6. Germline assignment: CDR1 SGDLS and CDR2 YYNGEE. The CDR3 bases are TGTGCCAGCAGCGCCACAGGGGGGAGGACTGAAGCTTTCTTT. This codes for CASSATGGRTEAFF. Combining the CDR3 with reference TRBV9 and TRBJ1-1 gives the whole variable domain DSGVTQTPKHLITATGQRVTLRCSPRSGDLSVYWYQQSLDQGLQFLIQYYNGEERAKGNILERFSAQQFPDLHSELNLSSLELGDSALYFCASSATGGRTEAFFGQGTRLTVV.

The rearrangement joins TRBV4-1 to TRBJ1-3, with no clear D. The CDR3 totals 18 residues. V lost 1 base and J 0 bases, leaving 16 bases between the germline ends. CDR1 and CDR2 (germline): MGHRA, YSYEKL. CDR3 DNA sequence: TGCGCCAGCAGCCAAGTCCCGTTAAACCGACGCTCTGGAAACACCATATATTTT. Translated: CASSQVPLNRRSGNTIYF.

To note about this clonotype: This is likely a read error, given that the CDR3 carries no conserved phenylalanine or tryptophan at its end. The V and J genes are TRBV12-3 or TRBV12-4 and TRBJ1-5, with D perhaps TRBD1 (6 bases). CDR3 size: 15 residues. The ends were cut back, 4 bases at V and 6 bases at J, with 16 bases in the middle. CDR3 DNA: TGTGCCAGCAGTTCCCGGGGGGGGCCTCTTCAGCCCCAGCATCTT. Protein: CASSSRGGPLQPQHL.

The chain recombines TRBV6-1 with TRBJ1-5; maybe TRBD1 (5 bases). From germline, CDR1 is MNHNS and CDR2 SASEGT. The CDR3 has 13 residues. V was trimmed by 7 bases and J by 3 bases, leaving 10 bases between them. The CDR3 spells CASTRGLNQPQHF. DNA of the CDR3: TGTGCCAGCACACGGGGACTCAATCAGCCCCAGCATTTT.

The table lists this clonotype with many counts. The rearrangement links TRBV11-1 to TRBJ1-6; the D is unclear. Germline V CDR1 and CDR2: SGHAT, FQDESV (reference sequence). The CDR3 is 16 residues long. V was cut by 2 bases and J by 10 bases, with 18 bases left in between. The CDR3 DNA follows: TGTGCCAGCAGCTTAAAGTTGCTCGGGTCCGACTCACCCCTCCACTTT. This encodes CASSLKLLGSDSPLHF.

The V gene is TRBV12-5, the J gene TRBJ2-7, with 13 bases matching TRBD2. This CDR3 has 17 residues. V lost 6 bases to trimming and J lost 3 bases; unmatched junction nucleotides: 11. CDR1 is LGHNT, CDR2 FRNRAP, per germline. CDR3 DNA sequence: TGTGCTAGTGGCCCTGACCCGGGACTAGCGGGACACTACGAGCAGTACTTC. It codes for CASGPDPGLAGHYEQYF.

There are many counts of this clonotype. One end of the junction fails to match germline, which may point to a read error. CDR3 region: CASSLEGNYGYTF. DNA of the CDR3: TGTGCCAGCAGTTTGGAGGGCAACTATGGCTACACCTTC. The chain has TRBV5-1 and TRBJ1-2; no firm D call. The CDR3 has 13 residues. The germline V gene has CDR1 SGHRS and CDR2 YFSETQ. The whole variable domain, filled in from reference TRBV5-1 and TRBJ1-2, reads KAGVTQTPRYLIKTRGQQVTLSCSPISGHRSVSWYQQTPGQGLQFLFEYFSETQRNKGNFPGRFSGRQFSNSRSEMNVSTLELGDSALYLCASSLEGNYGYTFGSGTRLTVV.

The chain employs TRBV11-2 and TRBJ2-7; the D call may be TRBD1 or TRBD2 (6 bases each). Looked up from germline, CDR1 is SGHAT and CDR2 is FQNNGV. The CDR3 loop spans 16 amino acids. V lost 5 bases to trimming and J lost 1 base, with 18 bases between them. The CDR3 reads CASSPAGEAYSYEQYF. CDR3 nucleotide sequence: TGTGCCAGCAGCCCAGCAGGGGAGGCTTATTCCTACGAGCAGTACTTC.

This clonotype was picked up a small number of times. One end of the junction is discordant with germline, which a read error may explain. J is TRBJ1-6 and V is TRBV6-1; possible D gene TRBD1, 6 bases. Germline CDR1 MNHNS, CDR2 SASEGT. The CDR3 has 14 amino acids. CDR3 loop: CASSHEGERSHLHF. In DNA form, the CDR3 reads TGTGCCAGCAGCCACGAGGGGGAACGCTCACACCTCCACTTT.

This clonotype was counted at least ten times. The chain combines TRBV12-3 or TRBV12-4 with TRBJ1-1; D not resolved. Trimming took off 5 bases at V and 3 bases at J, with 13 bases between the two ends. The CDR3 covers 14 residues. The CDR3 coding sequence is TGTGCCAGCAGTCCAGTACGGAGATACACTGAAGCTTTCTTT. Amino acids: CASSPVRRYTEAFF.

This clonotype was counted at least ten times. This rearrangement joins TRBV7-9 to TRBJ1-1; D is unresolved. Germline assignment: CDR1 SEHNR and CDR2 FQNEAQ (reference sequence). CDR3 length: 12 amino acids. The ends were cut back, 4 bases at V and 5 bases at J, with 8 bases in the middle. The CDR3 reads CASSYQQTEAFF. As DNA, the CDR3 is TGTGCCAGCAGCTACCAGCAGACTGAAGCTTTCTTT.

This clonotype was picked up many times. This chain links TRBV12-3 or TRBV12-4 with TRBJ1-5; a weak D match, TRBD1 (6 bases). This CDR3 region has 14 residues. V shed 3 bases and J shed 7 bases, with 13 bases lying between them. CDR3 in DNA: TGTGCCAGCAGTTTCAGGTCAGGGGAGCAGCCCCAGCATTTT. Its protein product is CASSFRSGEQPQHF.

The V gene is TRBV10-3, the J gene TRBJ2-3; perhaps TRBD1 as D (6 bases). Per germline, CDR1 ENHRY and CDR2 SYGVKD. The CDR3 length is 14 residues. Trimming removed 10 bases at V and 2 bases at J, with 16 bases between. In DNA, the CDR3 is TGTGCCACAACCCCGAACAGGGCCACAGATACGCAGTATTTT. This gives the protein CATTPNRATDTQYF.

This clonotype was found many times. This chain links TRBV3-1 with TRBJ1-1; TRBD1 is a possible D gene (6 bases). The length of the CDR3 is 15 residues. V lost 0 bases to trimming and J lost 1 base, with 9 bases between them. Germline V gene sequence: CDR1 LGHDT, CDR2 YNNKEL (reference sequence). The CDR3 nucleotides are TGTGCCAGCAGCCAAGAGGGGGCTGGGAACACTGAAGCTTTCTTT. The encoded protein is CASSQEGAGNTEAFF.

This clonotype was counted many times. The chain recombines TRBV28 with TRBJ2-4; 12 positions match TRBD2. Germline V CDR1 and CDR2: MDHEN, SYDVKM. CDR3 length: 17 residues. V shed 7 bases, J shed 9 bases, and the junction held 16 bases outside the gene matches. DNA for the CDR3: TGTGCCAGCACCTCTACGGGCTCTAGCGGGGGGGCCGTCATTCAGTACTTC. Amino acid sequence: CASTSTGSSGGAVIQYF. The full variable domain, with the rest looked up from reference TRBV28 and TRBJ2-4, is DVKVTQSSRYLVKRTGEKVFLECVQDMDHENMFWYRQDPGLGLRLIYFSYDVKMKEKGDIPEGYSVSREKKERFSLILESASTNQTSMYLCASTSTGSSGGAVIQYFGAGTRLSVL.